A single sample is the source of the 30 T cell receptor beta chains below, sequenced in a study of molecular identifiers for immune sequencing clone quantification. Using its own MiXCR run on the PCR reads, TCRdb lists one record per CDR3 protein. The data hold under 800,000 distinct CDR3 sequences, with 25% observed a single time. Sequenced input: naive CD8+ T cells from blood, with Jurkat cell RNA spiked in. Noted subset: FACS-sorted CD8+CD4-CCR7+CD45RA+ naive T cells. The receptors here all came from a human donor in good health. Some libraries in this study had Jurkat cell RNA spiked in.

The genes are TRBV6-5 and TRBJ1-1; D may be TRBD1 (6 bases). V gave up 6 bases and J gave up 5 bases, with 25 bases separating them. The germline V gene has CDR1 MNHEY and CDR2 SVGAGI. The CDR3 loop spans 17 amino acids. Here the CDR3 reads CASSAAPHTGYRTEAFF. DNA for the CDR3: TGTGCCAGCAGCGCGGCCCCCCACACAGGGTATCGGACTGAAGCTTTCTTT.

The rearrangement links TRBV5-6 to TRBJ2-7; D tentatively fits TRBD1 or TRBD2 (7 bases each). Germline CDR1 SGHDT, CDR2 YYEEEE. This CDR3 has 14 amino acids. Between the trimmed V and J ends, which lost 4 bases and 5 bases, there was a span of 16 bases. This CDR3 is CASSAGQGGNEQYF. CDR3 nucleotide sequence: TGTGCCAGCAGCGCGGGCCAGGGGGGGAACGAGCAGTACTTC.

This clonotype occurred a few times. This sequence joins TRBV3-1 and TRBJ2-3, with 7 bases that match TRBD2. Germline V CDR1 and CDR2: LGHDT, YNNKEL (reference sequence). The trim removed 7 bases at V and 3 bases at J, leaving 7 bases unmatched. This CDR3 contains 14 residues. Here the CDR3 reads CASTVFGRTDTQYF. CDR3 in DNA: TGTGCCAGCACCGTTTTCGGGAGGACAGATACGCAGTATTTT.

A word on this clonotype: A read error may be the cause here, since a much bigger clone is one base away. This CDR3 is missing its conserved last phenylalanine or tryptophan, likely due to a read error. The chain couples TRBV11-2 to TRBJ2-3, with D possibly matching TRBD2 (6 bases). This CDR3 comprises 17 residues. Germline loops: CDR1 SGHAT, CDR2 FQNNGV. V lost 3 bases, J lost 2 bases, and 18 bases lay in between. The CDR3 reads CASSFLLEGTFTDTQYV. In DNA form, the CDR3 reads TGTGCCAGCAGCTTCCTCCTTGAGGGGACTTTCACAGATACGCAGTATGTT.

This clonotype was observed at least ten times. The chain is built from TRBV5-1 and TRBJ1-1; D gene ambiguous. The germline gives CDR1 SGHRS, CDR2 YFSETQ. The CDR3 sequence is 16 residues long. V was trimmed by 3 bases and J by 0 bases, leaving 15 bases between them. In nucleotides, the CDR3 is TGCGCCAGCAGCTCCCATCCTGACACATTGAACACTGAAGCTTTCTTT. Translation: CASSSHPDTLNTEAFF.

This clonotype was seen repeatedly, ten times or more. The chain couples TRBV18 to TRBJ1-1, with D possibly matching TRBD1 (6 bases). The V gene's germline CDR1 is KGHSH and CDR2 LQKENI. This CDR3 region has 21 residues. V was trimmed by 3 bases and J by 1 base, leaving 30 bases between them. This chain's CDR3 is CASSPGLESPDSGGGNTEAFF. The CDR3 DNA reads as TGTGCCAGCTCACCGGGGTTAGAAAGTCCGGACTCCGGGGGCGGGAACACTGAAGCTTTCTTT.

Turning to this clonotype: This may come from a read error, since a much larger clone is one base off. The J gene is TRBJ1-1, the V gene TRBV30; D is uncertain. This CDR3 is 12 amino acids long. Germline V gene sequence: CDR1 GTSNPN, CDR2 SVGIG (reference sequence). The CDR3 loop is CAWSSAPTEALF. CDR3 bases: TGTGCCTGGAGCTCCGCTCCCACTGAAGCTCTCTTT.

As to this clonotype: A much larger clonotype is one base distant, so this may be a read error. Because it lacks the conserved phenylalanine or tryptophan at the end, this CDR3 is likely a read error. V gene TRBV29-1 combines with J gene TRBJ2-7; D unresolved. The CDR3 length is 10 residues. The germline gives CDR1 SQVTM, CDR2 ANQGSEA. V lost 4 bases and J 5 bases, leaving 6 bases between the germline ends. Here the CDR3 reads CSVVWDEQYL. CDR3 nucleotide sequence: TGCAGCGTTGTATGGGACGAGCAGTACCTC.

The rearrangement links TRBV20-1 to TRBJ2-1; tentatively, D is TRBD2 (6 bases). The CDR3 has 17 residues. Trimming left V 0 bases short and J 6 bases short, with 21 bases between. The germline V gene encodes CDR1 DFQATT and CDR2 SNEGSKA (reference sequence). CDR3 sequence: CSARDSEVPGSGNEQFF. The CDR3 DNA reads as TGCAGTGCTAGAGATTCTGAGGTTCCCGGGAGTGGCAATGAGCAGTTCTTC.

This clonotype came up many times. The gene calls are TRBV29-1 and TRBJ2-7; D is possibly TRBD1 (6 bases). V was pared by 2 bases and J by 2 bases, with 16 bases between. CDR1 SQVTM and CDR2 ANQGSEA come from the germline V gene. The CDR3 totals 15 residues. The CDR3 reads CSVETGTHGAYEQYF. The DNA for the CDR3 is TGCAGCGTTGAAACCGGGACACACGGAGCCTACGAGCAGTACTTC.

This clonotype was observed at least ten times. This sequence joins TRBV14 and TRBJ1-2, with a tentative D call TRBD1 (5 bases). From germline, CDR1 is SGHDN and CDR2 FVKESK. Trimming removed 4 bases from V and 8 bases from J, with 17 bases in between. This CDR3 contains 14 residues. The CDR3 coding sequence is TGTGCCAGCAGCCCCTCCGGGGCCCTGGCGGGCTACACCTTC. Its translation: CASSPSGALAGYTF. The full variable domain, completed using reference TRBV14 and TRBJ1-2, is EAGVTQFPSHSVIEKGQTVTLRCDPISGHDNLYWYRRVMGKEIKFLLHFVKESKQDESGMPNNRFLAERTGGTYSTLKVQPAELEDSGVYFCASSPSGALAGYTFGSGTRLTVV.

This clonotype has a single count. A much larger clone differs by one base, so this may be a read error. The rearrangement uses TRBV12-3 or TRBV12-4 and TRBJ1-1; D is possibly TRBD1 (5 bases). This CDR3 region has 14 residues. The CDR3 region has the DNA TGTGCCAGCAGTCCCAGTGGTAGGGGCGCTGAAGCTTCCTTT. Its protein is CASSPSGRGAEASF.

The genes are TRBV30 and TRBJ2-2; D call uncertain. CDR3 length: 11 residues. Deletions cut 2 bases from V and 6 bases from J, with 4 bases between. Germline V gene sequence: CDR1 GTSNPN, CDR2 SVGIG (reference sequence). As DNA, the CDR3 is TGTGCCTGGAGTAAACCCGGGGAGCTGTTTTTT. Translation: CAWSKPGELFF.

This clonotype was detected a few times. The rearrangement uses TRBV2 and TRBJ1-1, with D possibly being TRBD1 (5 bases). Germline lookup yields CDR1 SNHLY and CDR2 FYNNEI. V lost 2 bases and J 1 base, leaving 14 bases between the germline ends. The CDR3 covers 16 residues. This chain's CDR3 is CASSEPYDSSNTEAFF. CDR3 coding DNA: TGTGCCAGCAGTGAACCCTACGACAGCTCGAACACTGAAGCTTTCTTT.

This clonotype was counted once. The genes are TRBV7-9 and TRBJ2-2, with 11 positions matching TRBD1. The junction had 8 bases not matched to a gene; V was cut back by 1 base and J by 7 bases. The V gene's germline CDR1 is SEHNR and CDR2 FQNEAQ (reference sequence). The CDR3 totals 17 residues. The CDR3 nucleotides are TGTGCCAGCAGCTTAGGATCGGGACAGGGGGACGTCGGGGAGCTGTTTTTT. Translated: CASSLGSGQGDVGELFF.

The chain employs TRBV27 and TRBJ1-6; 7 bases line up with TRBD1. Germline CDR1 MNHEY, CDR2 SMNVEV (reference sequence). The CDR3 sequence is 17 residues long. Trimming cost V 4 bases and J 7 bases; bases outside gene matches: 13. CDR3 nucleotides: TGTGCCAGCAGTTCATCCTTAGCCGGGACAGAAAATTCACCCCTCCACTTT. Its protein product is CASSSSLAGTENSPLHF.

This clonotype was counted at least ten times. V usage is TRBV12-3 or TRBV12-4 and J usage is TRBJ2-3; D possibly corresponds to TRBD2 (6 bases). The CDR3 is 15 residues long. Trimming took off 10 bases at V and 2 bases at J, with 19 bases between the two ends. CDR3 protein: CAIRRDSRNTDTQYF. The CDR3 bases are TGTGCCATCCGGAGGGACTCCCGGAACACAGATACGCAGTATTTT.

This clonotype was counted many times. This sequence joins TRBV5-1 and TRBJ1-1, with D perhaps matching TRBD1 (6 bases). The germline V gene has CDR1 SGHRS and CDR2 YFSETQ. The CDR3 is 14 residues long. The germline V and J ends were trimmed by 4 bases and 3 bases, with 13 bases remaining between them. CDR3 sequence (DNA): TGCGCCAGCAGCCAAGGGACACTCGACACTGAAGCTTTCTTT. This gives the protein CASSQGTLDTEAFF.

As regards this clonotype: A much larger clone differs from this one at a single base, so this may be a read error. The DNA of the CDR3 is TGTGCCAGCAGCTCCCAGGAATCTACAGGGGTAAATGGAGCTTTCTTT. Translating it yields CASSSQESTGVNGAFF. J is TRBJ1-1 and V is TRBV7-9; 7 bases are shared with TRBD1. The CDR3 is made up of 16 amino acids. Looked up from germline, CDR1 is SEHNR and CDR2 is FQNEAQ (reference sequence). Germline trimming cut 4 bases from V and 10 bases from J; bases unmatched to any gene: 18.

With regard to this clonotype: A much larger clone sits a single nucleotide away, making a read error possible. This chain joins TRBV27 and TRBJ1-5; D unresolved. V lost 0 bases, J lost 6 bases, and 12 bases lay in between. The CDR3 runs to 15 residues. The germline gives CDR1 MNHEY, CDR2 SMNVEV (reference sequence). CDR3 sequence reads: CASSLSPKGSQPQHF. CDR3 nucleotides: TGTGCCAGCAGTTTATCCCCAAAAGGGAGTCAGCCCCAGCATTTT.

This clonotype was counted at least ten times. CDR3 in amino acids: CASSPVGAGTEAFF. In nucleotides, the CDR3 is TGTGCCAGCAGCCCAGTGGGGGCGGGTACTGAAGCTTTCTTT. The chain employs TRBV7-9 and TRBJ1-1; D is perhaps TRBD1 (6 bases). Germline V lookup: CDR1 SEHNR, CDR2 FQNEAQ (reference sequence). Trimming pared 5 bases from V and 5 bases from J, leaving 15 bases between. The CDR3 contains 14 residues. Full variable domain (remainder filled in from reference TRBV7-9 and TRBJ1-1): DTGVSQNPRHKITKRGQNVTFRCDPISEHNRLYWYRQTLGQGPEFLTYFQNEAQLEKSRLLSDRFSAERPKGSFSTLEIQRTEQGDSAMYLCASSPVGAGTEAFFGQGTRLTVV.

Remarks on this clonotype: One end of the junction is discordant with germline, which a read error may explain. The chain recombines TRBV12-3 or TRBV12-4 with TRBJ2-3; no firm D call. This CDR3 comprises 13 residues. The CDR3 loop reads CASSFVSTDMQYF. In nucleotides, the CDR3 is TGTGCCAGCAGTTTTGTGAGCACAGATATGCAGTATTTT.

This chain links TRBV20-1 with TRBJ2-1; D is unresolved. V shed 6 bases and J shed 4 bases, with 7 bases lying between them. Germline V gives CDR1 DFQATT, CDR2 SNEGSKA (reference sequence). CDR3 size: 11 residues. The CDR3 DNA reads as TGCAGTGCCCCTCTATACAATGAGCAGTTCTTC. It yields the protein CSAPLYNEQFF.

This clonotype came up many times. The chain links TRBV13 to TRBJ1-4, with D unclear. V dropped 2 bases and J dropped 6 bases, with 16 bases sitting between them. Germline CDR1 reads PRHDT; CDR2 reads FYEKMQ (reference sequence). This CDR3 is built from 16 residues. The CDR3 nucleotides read TGTGCCAGCAGCTTACGTCGGGTAGTGCGTGATGAAAAACTGTTTTTT. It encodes CASSLRRVVRDEKLFF.

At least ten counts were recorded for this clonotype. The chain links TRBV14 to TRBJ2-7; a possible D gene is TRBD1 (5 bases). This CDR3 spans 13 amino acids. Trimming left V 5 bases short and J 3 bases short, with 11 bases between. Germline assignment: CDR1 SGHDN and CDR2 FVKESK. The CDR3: CASSTDRSYEQYF. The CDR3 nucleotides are TGTGCCAGCAGCACCGACAGAAGCTACGAGCAGTACTTC.

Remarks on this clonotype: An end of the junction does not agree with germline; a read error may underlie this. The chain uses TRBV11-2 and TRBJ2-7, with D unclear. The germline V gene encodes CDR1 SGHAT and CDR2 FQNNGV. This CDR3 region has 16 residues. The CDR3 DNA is TGTGCCAACAGCATAGAGGTGGGCTACAGCTTAGCTGAGCAGTACTTC. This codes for CANSIEVGYSLAEQYF.

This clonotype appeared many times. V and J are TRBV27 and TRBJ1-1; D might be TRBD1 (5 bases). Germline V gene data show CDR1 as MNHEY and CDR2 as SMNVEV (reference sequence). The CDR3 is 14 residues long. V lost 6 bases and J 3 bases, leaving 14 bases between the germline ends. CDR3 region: CASSLVGADTEAFF. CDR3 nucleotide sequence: TGTGCCAGCAGCCTCGTAGGGGCTGACACTGAAGCTTTCTTT.

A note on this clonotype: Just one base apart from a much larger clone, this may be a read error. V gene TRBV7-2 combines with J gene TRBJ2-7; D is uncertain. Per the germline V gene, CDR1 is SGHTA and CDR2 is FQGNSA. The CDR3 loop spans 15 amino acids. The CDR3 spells CAGSPEGRVGYEQYF. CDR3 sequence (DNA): TGTGCCGGCAGCCCTGAAGGAAGGGTGGGCTACGAGCAGTACTTC.

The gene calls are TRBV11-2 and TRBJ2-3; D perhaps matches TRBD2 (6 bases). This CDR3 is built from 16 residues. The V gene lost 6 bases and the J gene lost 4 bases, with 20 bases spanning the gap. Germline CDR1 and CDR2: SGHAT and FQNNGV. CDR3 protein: CASRNTVEGNSDTQYF. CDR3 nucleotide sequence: TGTGCCAGCAGGAACACCGTGGAGGGGAATTCAGATACGCAGTATTTT. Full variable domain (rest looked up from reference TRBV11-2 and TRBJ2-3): EAGVAQSPRYKIIEKRQSVAFWCNPISGHATLYWYQQILGQGPKLLIQFQNNGVVDDSQLPKDRFSAERLKGVDSTLKIQPAKLEDSAVYLCASRNTVEGNSDTQYFGPGTRLTVL.

CDR3 residues: CAWSGLGGMNNSPLHF. The CDR3 coding sequence is TGTGCCTGGAGTGGCCTGGGGGGAATGAATAATTCACCCCTCCACTTT. The rearrangement links TRBV30 to TRBJ1-6, with D possibly TRBD1 on 5 matching bases. There are 16 residues in the CDR3. Germline V gene data show CDR1 as GTSNPN and CDR2 as SVGIG (reference sequence). The ends were cut back, 1 base at V and 5 bases at J, with 15 bases in the middle.